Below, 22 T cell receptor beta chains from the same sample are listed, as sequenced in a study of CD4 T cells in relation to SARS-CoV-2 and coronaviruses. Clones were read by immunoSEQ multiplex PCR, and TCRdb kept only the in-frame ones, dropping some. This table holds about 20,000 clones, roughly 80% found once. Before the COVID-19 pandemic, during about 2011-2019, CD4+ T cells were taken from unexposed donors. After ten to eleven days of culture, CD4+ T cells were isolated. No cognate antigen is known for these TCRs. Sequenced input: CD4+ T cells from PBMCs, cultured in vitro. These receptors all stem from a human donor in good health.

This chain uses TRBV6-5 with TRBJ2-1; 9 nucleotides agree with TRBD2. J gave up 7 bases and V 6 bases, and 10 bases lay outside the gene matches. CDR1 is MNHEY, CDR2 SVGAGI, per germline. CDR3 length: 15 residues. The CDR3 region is CASSPGLAVINEQFF. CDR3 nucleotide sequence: TGTGCCAGCAGCCCGGGACTAGCAGTGATAAATGAGCAGTTCTTC.

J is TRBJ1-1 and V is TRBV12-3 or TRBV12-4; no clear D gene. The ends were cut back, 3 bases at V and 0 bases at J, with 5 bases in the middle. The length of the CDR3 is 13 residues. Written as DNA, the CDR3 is TGTGCCAGCAGTTTCTCCATGAACACTGAAGCTTTCTTT. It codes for CASSFSMNTEAFF.

The CDR3 nucleotides are TGTGCCTGGCGAGGACTTTCGGGAGAGACCCAGTACTTC. Residues: CAWRGLSGETQYF. The chain has TRBV30 and TRBJ2-5, with a possible D match to TRBD2 (5 bases). The CDR3 covers 13 residues. Trimming shortened V by 5 bases and J by 4 bases, and 14 bases separated the two germline ends. Germline V gene data show CDR1 as GTSNPN and CDR2 as SVGIG (reference sequence).

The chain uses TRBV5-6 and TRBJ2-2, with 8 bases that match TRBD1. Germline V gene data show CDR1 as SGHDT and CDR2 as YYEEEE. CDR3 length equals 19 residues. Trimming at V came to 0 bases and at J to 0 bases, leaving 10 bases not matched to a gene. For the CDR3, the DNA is TGTGCCAGCAGCTTGGGCAGGGACAGGATACGCGCGAACACCGGGGAGCTGTTTTTT. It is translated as CASSLGRDRIRANTGELFF.

The DNA of the CDR3 is TGTGCCAGCAGCGCGAGGACTACAGGGCGGGATGAGCAGTTCTTC. It codes for CASSARTTGRDEQFF. This chain connects TRBV5-4 to TRBJ2-1; either TRBD1 or TRBD2 may supply D (6 bases each). The germline V and J ends were trimmed by 4 bases and 8 bases, with 19 bases remaining between them. Germline V gene sequence: CDR1 SGHNT, CDR2 YYREEE (reference sequence). This CDR3 has 15 residues.

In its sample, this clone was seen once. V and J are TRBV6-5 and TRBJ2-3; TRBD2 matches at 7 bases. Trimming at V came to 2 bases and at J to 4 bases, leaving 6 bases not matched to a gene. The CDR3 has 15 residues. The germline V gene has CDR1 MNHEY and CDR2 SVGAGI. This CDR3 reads CASSYAGVLSDTQYF. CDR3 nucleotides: TGTGCCAGCAGTTACGCGGGAGTTTTATCAGATACGCAGTATTTT.

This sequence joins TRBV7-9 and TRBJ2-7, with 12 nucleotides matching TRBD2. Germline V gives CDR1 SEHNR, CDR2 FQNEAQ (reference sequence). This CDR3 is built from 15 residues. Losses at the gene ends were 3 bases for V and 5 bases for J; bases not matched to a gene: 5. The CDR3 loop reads CASSFLAGGIHEQYF. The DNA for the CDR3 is TGTGCCAGCAGCTTTCTAGCGGGAGGGATCCACGAGCAGTACTTC.

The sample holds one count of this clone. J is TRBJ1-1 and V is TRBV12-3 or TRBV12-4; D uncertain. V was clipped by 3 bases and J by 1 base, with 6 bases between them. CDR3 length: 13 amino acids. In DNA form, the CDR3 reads TGTGCCAGCAGTTTCGGCGGGAACACTGAAGCTTTCTTT. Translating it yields CASSFGGNTEAFF.

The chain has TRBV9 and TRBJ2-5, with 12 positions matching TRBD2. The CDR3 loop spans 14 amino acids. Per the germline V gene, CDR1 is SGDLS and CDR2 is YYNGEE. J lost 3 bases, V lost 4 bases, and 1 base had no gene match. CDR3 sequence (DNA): TGTGCCAGCAGCAGGACTAGCGGGGAAGAGACCCAGTACTTC. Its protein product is CASSRTSGEETQYF.

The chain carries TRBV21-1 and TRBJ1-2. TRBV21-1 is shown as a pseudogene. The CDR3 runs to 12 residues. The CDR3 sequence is CASKGGFYGYTF. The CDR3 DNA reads TGTGCCAGCAAGGGGGGGTTTTATGGCTACACCTTC.

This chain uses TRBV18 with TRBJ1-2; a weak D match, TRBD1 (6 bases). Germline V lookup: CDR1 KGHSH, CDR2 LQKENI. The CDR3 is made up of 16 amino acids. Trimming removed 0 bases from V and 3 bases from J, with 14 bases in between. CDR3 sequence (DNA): TGTGCCAGCTCACCACCGAGGGGGGTAGGGTACTATGGCTACACCTTC. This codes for CASSPPRGVGYYGYTF. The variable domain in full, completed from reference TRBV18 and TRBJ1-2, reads NAGVMQNPRHLVRRRGQEARLRCSPMKGHSHVYWYRQLPEEGLKFMVYLQKENIIDESGMPKERFSAEFPKEGPSILRIQQVVRGDSAAYFCASSPPRGVGYYGYTFGSGTRLTVV.

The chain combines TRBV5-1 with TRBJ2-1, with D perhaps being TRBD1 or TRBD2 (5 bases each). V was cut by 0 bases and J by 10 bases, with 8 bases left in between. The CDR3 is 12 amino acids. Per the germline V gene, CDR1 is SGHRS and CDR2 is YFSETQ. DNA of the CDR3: TGCGCCAGCAGCTTGGGGGGGAGAGAGCAGTTCTTC. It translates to CASSLGGREQFF.

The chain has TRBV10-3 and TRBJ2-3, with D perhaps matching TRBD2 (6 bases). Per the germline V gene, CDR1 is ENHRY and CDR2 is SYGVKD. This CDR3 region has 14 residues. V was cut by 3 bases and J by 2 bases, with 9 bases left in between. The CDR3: CAISETSNTDTQYF. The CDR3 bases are TGTGCCATCAGTGAAACTAGCAACACAGATACGCAGTATTTT.

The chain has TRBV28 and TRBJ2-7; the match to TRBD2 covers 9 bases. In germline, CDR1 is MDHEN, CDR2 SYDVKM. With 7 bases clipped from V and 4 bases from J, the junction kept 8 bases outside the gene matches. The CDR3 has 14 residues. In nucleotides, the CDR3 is TGTGCCAGCAAACTTAGCGGGAGTTCTTACGAGCAGTACTTC. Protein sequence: CASKLSGSSYEQYF.

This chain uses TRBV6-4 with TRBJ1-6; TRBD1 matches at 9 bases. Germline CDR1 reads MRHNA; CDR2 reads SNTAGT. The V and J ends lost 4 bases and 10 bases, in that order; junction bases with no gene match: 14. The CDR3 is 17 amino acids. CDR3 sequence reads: CASSAPGEDRGRSPLHF. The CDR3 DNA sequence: TGTGCCAGCAGTGCGCCCGGTGAAGACAGGGGGAGATCACCCCTCCACTTT.

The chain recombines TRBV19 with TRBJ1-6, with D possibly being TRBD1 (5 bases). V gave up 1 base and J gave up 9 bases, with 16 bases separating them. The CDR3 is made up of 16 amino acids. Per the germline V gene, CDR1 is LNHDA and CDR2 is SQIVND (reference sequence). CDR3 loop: CASSIGAGLIGSPLHF. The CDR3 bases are TGTGCCAGTAGTATAGGGGCAGGGCTCATCGGTTCACCCCTCCACTTT.

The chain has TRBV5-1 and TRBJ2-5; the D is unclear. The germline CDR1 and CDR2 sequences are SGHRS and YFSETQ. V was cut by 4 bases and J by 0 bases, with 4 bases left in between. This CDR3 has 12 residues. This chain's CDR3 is CASSQNQETQYF. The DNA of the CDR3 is TGCGCCAGCAGCCAAAACCAAGAGACCCAGTACTTC. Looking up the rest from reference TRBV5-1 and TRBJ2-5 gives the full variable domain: KAGVTQTPRYLIKTRGQQVTLSCSPISGHRSVSWYQQTPGQGLQFLFEYFSETQRNKGNFPGRFSGRQFSNSRSEMNVSTLELGDSALYLCASSQNQETQYFGPGTRLLVL.

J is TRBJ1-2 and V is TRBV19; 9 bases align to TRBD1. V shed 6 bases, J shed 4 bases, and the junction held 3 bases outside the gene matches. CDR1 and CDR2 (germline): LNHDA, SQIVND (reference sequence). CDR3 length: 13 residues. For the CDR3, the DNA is TGTGCCAGTAGACAGGGGGCGGTCTATGGCTACACCTTC. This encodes CASRQGAVYGYTF.

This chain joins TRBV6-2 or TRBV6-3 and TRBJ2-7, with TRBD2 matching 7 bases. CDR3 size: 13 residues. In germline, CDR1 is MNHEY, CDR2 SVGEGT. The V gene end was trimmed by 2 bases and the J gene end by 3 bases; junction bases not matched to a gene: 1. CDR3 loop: CASSYERGYEQYF. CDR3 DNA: TGTGCCAGCAGTTACGAGCGGGGCTACGAGCAGTACTTC.

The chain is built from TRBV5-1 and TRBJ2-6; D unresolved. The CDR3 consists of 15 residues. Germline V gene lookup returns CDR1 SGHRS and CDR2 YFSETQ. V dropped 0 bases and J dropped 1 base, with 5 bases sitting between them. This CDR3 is CASSLDRSGANVLTF. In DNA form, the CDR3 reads TGCGCCAGCAGCTTGGACCGTTCTGGGGCCAACGTCCTGACTTTC.

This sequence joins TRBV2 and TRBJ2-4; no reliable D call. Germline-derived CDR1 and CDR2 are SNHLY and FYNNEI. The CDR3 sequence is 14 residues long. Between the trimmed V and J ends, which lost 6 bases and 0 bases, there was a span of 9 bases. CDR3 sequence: CASRTAVAKNIQYF. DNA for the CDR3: TGTGCCAGCAGAACAGCCGTAGCCAAAAACATTCAGTACTTC.

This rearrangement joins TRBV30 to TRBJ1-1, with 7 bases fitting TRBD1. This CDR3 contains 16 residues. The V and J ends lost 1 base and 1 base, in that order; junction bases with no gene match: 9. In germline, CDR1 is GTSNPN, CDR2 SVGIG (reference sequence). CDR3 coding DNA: TGTGCCTGGAGTGAAGTCTCGACAGGGTGGAACACTGAAGCTTTCTTT. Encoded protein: CAWSEVSTGWNTEAFF.